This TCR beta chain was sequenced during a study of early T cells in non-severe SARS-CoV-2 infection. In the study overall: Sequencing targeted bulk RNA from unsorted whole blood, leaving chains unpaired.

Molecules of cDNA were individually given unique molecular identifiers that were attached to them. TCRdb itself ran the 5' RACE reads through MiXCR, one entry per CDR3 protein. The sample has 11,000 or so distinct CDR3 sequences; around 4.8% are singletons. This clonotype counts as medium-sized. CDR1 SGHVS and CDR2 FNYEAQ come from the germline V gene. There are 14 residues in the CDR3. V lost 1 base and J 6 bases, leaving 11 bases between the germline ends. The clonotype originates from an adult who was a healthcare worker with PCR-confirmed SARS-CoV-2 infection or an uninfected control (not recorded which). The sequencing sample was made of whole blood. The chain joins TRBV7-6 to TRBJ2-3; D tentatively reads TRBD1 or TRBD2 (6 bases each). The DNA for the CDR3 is TGTGCCAGCAGCTTAGGACGGGGGCGTGATACGCAGTATTTT. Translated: CASSLGRGRDTQYF.